The 24 T cell receptor beta chains in this list originate from one sample, sequenced in a study of T-cell reconstitution after alpha-beta-depleted transplantation in children (TCRdb year 2016). Library prep was done by PCR. The instrument was an Illumina HiSeq 2500. TCR library preparation used molecular barcoding, with unique molecular identifiers applied to normalize quantification of the TCRbeta repertoire. The public reads were reprocessed in TCRdb via fastp at Q25 and MiXCR, keeping in-frame beta chains. When rows share a CDR3 protein, they turn into one entry using the most common DNA and genes. The sample data list fewer than 550,000 distinct CDR3 sequences, and 11% of these were observed just once. The ten largest account for about 5% of the sample. The material sequenced was PBMCs from the stem cell graft donor, taken from the stem cell graft. The receptors come from a human donor who donated a stem cell graft to a child with acute myeloid leukemia.

This clonotype was observed a few times. The chain carries TRBV20-1 and TRBJ2-1; the match to TRBD2 covers 7 bases. Germline V CDR1 and CDR2: DFQATT, SNEGSKA (reference sequence). This CDR3 comprises 13 residues. Losses at the gene ends were 5 bases for V and 1 base for J; bases not matched to a gene: 2. The CDR3 region is CSAVGRSYNEQFF. The CDR3, as DNA: TGCAGTGCTGTCGGGAGGTCCTACAATGAGCAGTTCTTC.

This clonotype was seen more than once but under ten times. This rearrangement joins TRBV20-1 to TRBJ1-2; no firm D call. Germline V gene lookup returns CDR1 DFQATT and CDR2 SNEGSKA (reference sequence). Between the trimmed V and J ends, which lost 8 bases and 3 bases, there was a span of 13 bases. The length of the CDR3 is 12 residues. CDR3 residues: CSSRKYDYGYTF. CDR3 coding DNA: TGCAGTTCGAGGAAATACGACTATGGCTACACCTTC.

This clonotype was picked up a small number of times. V is TRBV20-1 and J is TRBJ2-3; D unclear. Germline V CDR1 and CDR2: DFQATT, SNEGSKA (reference sequence). The CDR3 contains 11 residues. Between the trimmed V and J ends, which lost 5 bases and 3 bases, there was a span of 6 bases. DNA of the CDR3: TGCAGTGCTGGACCAACAGATACGCAGTATTTT. Protein product: CSAGPTDTQYF.

The rearrangement uses TRBV13 and TRBJ2-2; D is unresolved. This CDR3 comprises 15 residues. Germline assignment: CDR1 PRHDT and CDR2 FYEKMQ (reference sequence). V was cut by 4 bases and J by 7 bases, with 16 bases left in between. The CDR3 here is CASSSGPGLGGELFF. CDR3 nucleotides: TGTGCCAGCAGCTCCGGACCCGGCCTGGGCGGGGAGCTGTTTTTT.

The chain couples TRBV7-9 to TRBJ2-5; no clear D gene. CDR3 length equals 16 residues. Germline V gene lookup returns CDR1 SEHNR and CDR2 FQNEAQ (reference sequence). Trimming removed 4 bases at V and 0 bases at J, with 15 bases between. CDR3 loop: CASSYSGLGYQETQYF. CDR3 DNA sequence: TGTGCCAGCAGCTACTCGGGCTTGGGGTACCAAGAGACCCAGTACTTC.

This clonotype has ten or more counts. This rearrangement joins TRBV6-1 to TRBJ1-2; perhaps TRBD1 as D (5 bases). Germline V gives CDR1 MNHNS, CDR2 SASEGT. The V gene lost 4 bases and the J gene lost 3 bases, with 12 bases spanning the gap. The CDR3 length is 14 residues. CDR3 nucleotide sequence: TGTGCCAGCAGTGTAAAGGGGAACGACTATGGCTACACCTTC. Protein product: CASSVKGNDYGYTF.

This clonotype has at least ten counts. The genes are TRBV6-1 and TRBJ1-1, with 10 bases identical to TRBD1. V shed 5 bases, J shed 7 bases, and the junction held 7 bases outside the gene matches. CDR1 and CDR2 from the germline V gene are MNHNS and SASEGT. The CDR3 length is 14 residues. CDR3 sequence reads: CASSPGTGEFEAFF. As DNA, the CDR3 is TGTGCCAGCAGTCCCGGGACAGGGGAGTTTGAAGCTTTCTTT.

V usage is TRBV5-1 and J usage is TRBJ2-6, with D uncertain. Germline V gene lookup returns CDR1 SGHRS and CDR2 YFSETQ. This CDR3 has 16 amino acids. Deletions cut 4 bases from V and 0 bases from J, with 11 bases between. The CDR3: CASSPSVDSGANVLTF. In DNA form, the CDR3 reads TGCGCCAGCAGCCCGTCAGTAGACTCTGGGGCCAACGTCCTGACTTTC.

This clonotype was counted only a few times. The V call is TRBV7-9, the J call TRBJ1-1; 9 bases align to TRBD1. CDR3 length equals 16 residues. Germline V lookup: CDR1 SEHNR, CDR2 FQNEAQ (reference sequence). The junction had 9 bases not matched to a gene; V was cut back by 3 bases and J by 4 bases. This chain's CDR3 is CASSFRTGVKGTEAFF. The DNA for the CDR3 is TGTGCCAGCAGCTTCCGGACAGGGGTTAAAGGCACTGAAGCTTTCTTT.

CDR3 bases: TGTGCCAGCAGCGTACTTCAGGGAAGGACTGAAGCTTTCTTT. It translates to CASSVLQGRTEAFF. The V and J genes are TRBV7-9 and TRBJ1-1; D may be TRBD1 (5 bases). CDR1 is SEHNR and CDR2 is FQNEAQ in the germline V gene (reference sequence). This CDR3 is built from 14 residues. The V end was cut by 5 bases, the J end by 5 bases, with 15 bases between.

The rearrangement joins TRBV6-1 to TRBJ2-1, with a weak D call TRBD2 (5 bases). Trimming removed 4 bases at V and 3 bases at J, with 10 bases between. The CDR3 runs to 14 residues. Per germline, CDR1 MNHNS and CDR2 SASEGT. Here the CDR3 reads CASSGQRFYNEQFF. The CDR3 DNA is TGTGCCAGCAGTGGTCAGCGGTTCTACAATGAGCAGTTCTTC.

This clonotype was observed a handful of times. The chain carries TRBV29-1 and TRBJ2-1; 11 bases align to TRBD1. The CDR3 is 14 amino acids. The junction had 13 bases not matched to a gene; V was cut back by 8 bases and J by 10 bases. In germline, CDR1 is SQVTM, CDR2 ANQGSEA. The CDR3 loop reads CSTERTGGSGEQFF. The DNA for the CDR3 is TGCAGCACAGAACGGACAGGGGGCTCGGGGGAGCAGTTCTTC.

This clonotype was seen a handful of times. The gene calls are TRBV25-1 and TRBJ2-7, with 9 bases identical to TRBD1. The CDR3 consists of 14 residues. Germline-derived CDR1 and CDR2 are MGHDK and SYGVNS. V was pared by 3 bases and J by 6 bases, with 6 bases of the junction left unmatched. The CDR3: CASSEPGQGVEQYF. The CDR3 coding sequence is TGTGCCAGCAGTGAGCCGGGACAGGGAGTCGAGCAGTACTTC.

This clonotype showed up just a few times. The CDR3 nucleotides are TGCGCCAGCAGCTTGGCCCTGGGTCTGAACTATGGCTACACCTTC. The encoded protein is CASSLALGLNYGYTF. The V and J genes are TRBV5-1 and TRBJ1-2; D is ambiguous. V was pared by 0 bases and J by 2 bases, with 11 bases between. CDR1 is SGHRS, CDR2 YFSETQ, per germline. CDR3 length: 15 amino acids.

This clonotype was recorded at least ten times. The J gene is TRBJ2-3, the V gene TRBV7-2; a weak D match, TRBD2 (6 bases). The V and J ends lost 2 bases and 5 bases respectively, with 8 bases between them. The CDR3 spans 13 residues. CDR1 SGHTA and CDR2 FQGNSA come from the germline V gene. CDR3 sequence reads: CASSLRGIDTQYF. CDR3 DNA: TGTGCCAGCAGCTTACGGGGGATAGATACGCAGTATTTT.

The chain links TRBV12-3 or TRBV12-4 to TRBJ1-1; no clear D gene. V shed 4 bases and J shed 1 base, with 10 bases lying between them. This CDR3 comprises 14 residues. CDR3 bases: TGTGCCAGCAGTTCTCGCGGACGGAACACTGAAGCTTTCTTT. It codes for CASSSRGRNTEAFF.

This clonotype was counted only a few times. The rearrangement links TRBV7-6 to TRBJ2-2; D not certain. The germline CDR1 and CDR2 sequences are SGHVS and FNYEAQ. There are 15 residues in the CDR3. The V and J ends lost 2 bases and 2 bases respectively, with 9 bases between them. CDR3 coding DNA: TGTGCCAGCAGCTTACTCTCGGCAAACACCGGGGAGCTGTTTTTT. This encodes CASSLLSANTGELFF.

This clonotype was seen repeatedly, ten times or more. V is TRBV5-6 and J is TRBJ2-1; 7 bases align to TRBD2. Germline values: CDR1 SGHDT, CDR2 YYEEEE. The CDR3 contains 12 residues. V was pared by 4 bases and J by 7 bases, with 2 bases of the junction left unmatched. CDR3 sequence reads: CASSGSGNEQFF. The CDR3 DNA is TGTGCCAGCAGCGGTAGCGGGAATGAGCAGTTCTTC.

This sequence joins TRBV12-3 or TRBV12-4 and TRBJ2-4; TRBD2 is a possible D gene (6 bases). Trimming left V 3 bases short and J 6 bases short, with 12 bases between. The CDR3 extends over 14 amino acids. CDR3 sequence (DNA): TGTGCCAGCAGTTTTTCGACTAGTTTAAACATTCAGTACTTC. This gives the protein CASSFSTSLNIQYF.

The chain links TRBV5-4 to TRBJ2-3; TRBD2 agrees at 8 bases. J was trimmed by 6 bases and V by 4 bases; bases with no gene match: 13. The germline V gene encodes CDR1 SGHNT and CDR2 YYREEE (reference sequence). The CDR3 is 16 residues long. The CDR3 region has the DNA TGTGCCAGCAGCCAAAAAAGCGGGGGTTATCTGGATACGCAGTATTTT. Translated, it gives CASSQKSGGYLDTQYF.

This clonotype was found a few times. The V and J genes are TRBV3-1 and TRBJ2-2; D perhaps matches TRBD2 (5 bases). The V gene lost 6 bases and the J gene lost 6 bases, with 11 bases spanning the gap. The CDR3 is 13 amino acids. CDR1 and CDR2 from the germline V gene are LGHDT and YNNKEL (reference sequence). CDR3 region: CASREGSAGELFF. In DNA, the CDR3 is TGTGCCAGCAGAGAGGGCAGCGCCGGGGAGCTGTTTTTT.

The chain recombines TRBV7-8 with TRBJ2-3; the match to TRBD1 covers 9 bases. The CDR3 length is 15 residues. Germline loops: CDR1 SGHVS, CDR2 FQNEAQ. After removal of 4 bases from V and 5 bases from J, the junction contained 7 bases not matched to a gene. CDR3 DNA sequence: TGTGCCAGCAGCTCCGACAGGGGGTTCCGAGATACGCAGTATTTT. Protein product: CASSSDRGFRDTQYF. Full variable domain (outside the CDR3, taken from reference TRBV7-8 and TRBJ2-3): GAGVSQSPRYKVAKRGQDVALRCDPISGHVSLFWYQQALGQGPEFLTYFQNEAQLDKSGLPSDRFFAERPEGSVSTLKIQRTQQEDSAVYLCASSSDRGFRDTQYFGPGTRLTVL.

This clonotype appeared a few times. This chain links TRBV18 with TRBJ1-2; TRBD1 is a possible D gene (6 bases). The V gene lost 3 bases and the J gene lost 8 bases, with 16 bases spanning the gap. Germline V gene data show CDR1 as KGHSH and CDR2 as LQKENI. This CDR3 has 14 amino acids. CDR3 amino acids: CASSPRTAVWGYTF. CDR3 nucleotide sequence: TGTGCCAGCTCACCGAGGACAGCCGTTTGGGGCTACACCTTC.

This clonotype occurred a few times. The rearrangement uses TRBV7-2 and TRBJ2-1; D possibly matches TRBD1 or TRBD2 (6 bases each). V dropped 5 bases and J dropped 4 bases, with 15 bases sitting between them. Germline V gene sequence: CDR1 SGHTA, CDR2 FQGNSA. The CDR3 covers 15 residues. The CDR3 coding sequence is TGTGCCAGCAGCCCTAGGTGGGGGGCTTACAATGAGCAGTTCTTC. Translated, it gives CASSPRWGAYNEQFF.